This entry describes one TCR beta chain. The treatment: preoperative locoregional IRX-2 cytokine immunotherapy. Measured with immunoSEQ multiplex PCR; TCRdb has only the in-frame clones, and not every one. The table includes roughly 57,000 clones, roughly 95% detected once. In germline, CDR1 is SGHNT, CDR2 YYREEE (reference sequence). The V gene lost 0 bases and the J gene lost 4 bases, with 11 bases spanning the gap. CDR3 length equals 14 residues. This entry comes from a study of preoperative IRX-2 immunotherapy in early breast cancer. This chain links TRBV5-4 with TRBJ2-7, with D perhaps given as TRBD1 or TRBD2 (6 bases each). The sample here was taken from a patient treated with IRX-2 immunotherapy. The clonotype was recovered from a human donor with breast cancer. CDR3 sequence: CASSLGQGRYEQYF. The CDR3 nucleotides read TGTGCCAGCAGCTTGGGGCAGGGGAGGTACGAGCAGTACTTC.